This paragraph covers one T cell receptor beta chain sequence. This record comes from a study of shared clonotypes between healthy human individuals. This CDR3 has 14 amino acids. The V gene's germline CDR1 is GTSNPN and CDR2 SVGIG (reference sequence). The V and J ends lost 4 bases and 0 bases, in that order; junction bases with no gene match: 6. The naive CD8 population came from CD45RO-negative cells selected for CCR7, without terminally differentiated effector memory CD45RA+ cells. Here immunoSEQ multiplex PCR was the method, and the copy in TCRdb shows in-frame clones only, minus some. The repertoire holds more than 600,000 clones, with about 91% as singletons.

The sequencing sample was made of naive CD8+ T cells sorted from blood. The rearrangement links TRBV30 to TRBJ2-7, with TRBD1 matching over 7 bases. The clonotype originates from a man aged 30 to 39 in good health. CDR3 in DNA: TGTGCCTGGAACAGGGGATGGAGCTCCTACGAGCAGTACTTC. Translating it yields CAWNRGWSSYEQYF.